This entry features one T cell receptor (beta chain) sequence. What it recognizes is unknown. This sample is part of a study of shared clonotypes between healthy human individuals. Per sorted-subset replicate PCR, input was roughly 220 ng DNA, representing 30,000 to 35,000 T cell genomes. Generated by immunoSEQ multiplex PCR, the TCRdb table keeps only in-frame clones and is missing some. The sample lists approximately 240,000 clones, just over 65% seen once, with 8.5% to 14% in the top ten. The study's findings and limits: Exclusively blood specimens were collected; tissue repertoires likely differ.

A CD45RA-negative memory subset and a CD45RA+ naive subset were separated from the CD4+ cells. The germline gives CDR1 SGHKS, CDR2 YYEKEE (reference sequence). The CDR3 runs 16 residues. Trimming stripped 2 bases from V and 2 bases from J, with 14 bases between. Sequencing was carried out using memory CD4+ T cells sorted from blood. Subset here: CD45RA-negative fraction. This TCR was sampled from a young man in good health. The rearrangement uses TRBV5-5 and TRBJ1-5; weak D call: TRBD1 (5 bases). CDR3 amino acids: CASSFAAGIGNQPQHF. For the CDR3, the DNA is TGTGCCAGCAGCTTTGCTGCAGGGATTGGCAATCAGCCCCAGCATTTT.